This T cell receptor beta chain was found in a study of cytomegalovirus exposure and HLA in healthy donors. Study outcomes and limitations: A link between a missense DCLRE1C variant and TCR beta V- and J-gene trimming emerged from a later analysis.

The PCR ran on 60 Vbeta and 13 Jbeta primers. The data were produced by immunoSEQ multiplex PCR, yet TCRdb's version contains in-frame clones alone and is incomplete. The sample contains around 200,000 clones, under 85% of which appear only once. This CDR3 comprises 15 residues. Germline V gene sequence: CDR1 MNHEY, CDR2 SVGAGI. Concerning this clone: Antigen specificity is unknown.

Input material: PBMCs. The origin of this receptor is a man aged 50 to 59 in good health and CMV-seronegative. The chain couples TRBV6-5 to TRBJ2-5, with D possibly matching TRBD1 (6 bases). The DNA end is more similar to TRBJ2-7, so the J call may be wrong. The CDR3 DNA reads as TGTGCCAGCAGTTTGTACGCGAGACAGGCGTACGAGCAGTACTTC. Translating it yields CASSLYARQAYEQYF.